This T cell receptor (beta chain) was captured in a study of siplizumab effects on memory and regulatory T cells. Sequencing used immunoSEQ multiplex PCR; TCRdb keeps in-frame clones, though not all of them. The sample includes roughly 100,000 clones, over 95% of them seen just once. In the case of this clone: What it recognizes is unknown.

Points from the study as a whole: Major contributors to the alloresponse seemed to be naive T cells, which also appeared more diverse than memory cells. Sequences below about 10^-5 frequency were poorly captured. As a result, only a minor fraction of alloreactive clones mapped to unstimulated subsets. No assignable naive or memory phenotype existed for roughly 75-97% of proliferating CD4+ or CD8+ clones. Treg origin accounted for an average of approximately 70% of mappable alloreactive CD4+ clones with siplizumab and 26.9% in controls.

The CDR3 totals 17 residues. V was clipped by 1 base and J by 2 bases, with 12 bases between them. In germline, CDR1 is LGHNA, CDR2 YSLEER. This TCR was sampled from a human donor in good health. The material sequenced was naive CD4+ T cells sorted from blood. This chain joins TRBV4-3 and TRBJ1-6; D is perhaps TRBD1 (5 bases). CDR3 sequence (DNA): TGCGCCAGCAGCCAAGTGAAGGGGTTCCCCTATAATTCACCCCTCCACTTT. Translated, it gives CASSQVKGFPYNSPLHF.